The clone carrying this TCR beta chain came up many times. These data come from a study of regulatory T cells in long-lasting Graves disease. Assembly of TCR beta libraries relied on iRepertoire HTBI primers together with Arm-PCR of CDR3 regions. A single record per CDR3 protein comes from TCRdb applying MiXCR to the multiplex PCR reads. The sample carries 450,000 or so distinct CDR3 sequences, 20% to 25% recorded once. V was pared by 3 bases and J by 0 bases, with 7 bases of the junction left unmatched. The CDR3 loop spans 16 amino acids. The germline V gene encodes CDR1 MNHGY and CDR2 SVAAGI. Time point meaning: persistent/refractory GD, antithyroid drugs over 5 years with positive TRAb. The TCR library was made from RNA extracted from PBMCs.

This chain links TRBV6-9 with TRBJ2-5, with TRBD1 identical over 7 bases. The receptor was derived from a female donor with Graves disease. Sequencing was performed on peripheral blood mononuclear cells (PBMCs), taken when the disease was refractory, from a patient treated with antithyroid drugs. The CDR3, as DNA: TGTGCCAGCAGTTACGGGCAGGGGGAGTACCAAGAGACCCAGTACTTC. Encoded protein: CASSYGQGEYQETQYF.